A selection of T cell receptor beta chains follows, all from one sample in a study of T cell repertoires in cytomegalovirus infection. TCRdb fed the reads into MiXCR, producing one record per CDR3 protein. The profile covers 490,000 or so distinct CDR3 sequences, with about 11% appearing a single time and roughly a tenth taken by the ten largest. Sequenced input: PBMCs. These receptors all stem from a human donor in good health (CMV status not recorded). Some clones in this sample may be carry-over from other donors' samples. Each CDR3 is given with its conserved first and last residue. The D gene is left open where the match is weak. Clone size, where shown, is once, few, many, or a class for clones that have expanded.

V	size	J	D	CDR3	DNA
TRBV6-1	many	TRBJ2-2	TRBD2	CASIPSGNTGELFF	TGTGCCAGCATTCCTAGCGGGAACACCGGGGAGCTGTTTTTT
TRBV6-1	many	TRBJ1-5	.	CASSEAGGDQPQHF	TGTGCCAGCAGTGAAGCGGGGGGCGATCAGCCCCAGCATTTT
TRBV28	.	TRBJ1-6	.	CASSGHYNSPLHF	TGTGCCAGCTCGGGACATTATAATTCACCCCTCCACTTT
TRBV6-5	many	TRBJ2-3	.	CASSYKKRAPGPDTQYF	TGTGCCAGCAGTTACAAAAAAAGGGCCCCGGGCCCAGATACGCAGTATTTT
TRBV4-2	.	TRBJ2-7	.	CASSQGSLASHEQYF	TGTGCCAGCAGCCAAGGTAGCCTAGCCTCCCACGAGCAGTACTTC
TRBV7-6	many	TRBJ2-1	TRBD2	CASSSLAGLVNEQFF	TGTGCCAGCAGCTCCCTAGCGGGACTTGTAAATGAGCAGTTCTTC
TRBV20-1	many	TRBJ1-3	.	CSALRQGTTSGNTIYF	TGCAGTGCCCTTAGGCAGGGCACAACCTCTGGAAACACCATATATTTT
TRBV6-2/TRBV6-3	few	TRBJ1-5	.	CASSSGLHSNQPQHF	TGTGCCAGCAGTTCGGGACTTCATAGCAATCAGCCCCAGCATTTT
TRBV4-1	many	TRBJ1-1	.	CASSQDPQPNTEAFF	TGCGCCAGCAGCCAAGATCCACAGCCAAACACTGAAGCTTTCTTT
TRBV27	many	TRBJ1-6	.	CASSYINQDSPLHF	TGTGCCAGCAGTTATATAAATCAGGATTCACCCCTCCACTTT
TRBV7-6	many	TRBJ1-1	TRBD1	CASSLGTGETEAFF	TGTGCCAGCAGCCTCGGGACAGGGGAGACTGAAGCTTTCTTT
TRBV24-1	.	TRBJ2-1	TRBD2	CATSDMGLAGEDEQFF	TGTGCCACCAGTGATATGGGACTAGCGGGAGAGGATGAGCAGTTCTTC
TRBV6-5	many	TRBJ1-4	TRBD1	CASRDSLTTNEKLFF	TGTGCCAGCCGGGACAGTTTAACAACTAATGAAAAACTGTTTTTT
TRBV5-6	many	TRBJ1-1	.	CASSLVEGRRNTEAFF	TGTGCCAGCAGCTTGGTTGAAGGGCGGAGGAACACTGAAGCTTTCTTT
TRBV29-1	.	TRBJ1-5	TRBD1	CSVLGQGVNQPQHF	TGCAGCGTTCTGGGACAGGGGGTCAATCAGCCCCAGCATTTT
TRBV5-4	many	TRBJ2-5	.	CASSPEGRGQETQYF	TGTGCCAGCAGCCCCGAGGGGCGGGGTCAAGAGACCCAGTACTTC
TRBV12-3/TRBV12-4	many	TRBJ2-7	TRBD2	CASSRGRAYEQYF	TGTGCCAGCAGCCGCGGGAGGGCCTACGAGCAGTACTTC
TRBV12-3/TRBV12-4	many	TRBJ1-1	.	CASTKLPPRSEAFF	TGTGCCAGCACCAAATTGCCCCCGCGGTCTGAAGCTTTCTTT
TRBV7-8	many	TRBJ2-7	.	CASSLAQRLAYEQYF	TGTGCCAGCAGCTTAGCGCAAAGGTTAGCCTACGAGCAGTACTTC
TRBV20-1	many	TRBJ1-1	.	CSASLGNTEAFF	TGCAGTGCTAGCTTGGGGAACACTGAAGCTTTCTTT
TRBV3-1	few	TRBJ1-1	TRBD1	CASSQGQAYRGRTEAFF	TGTGCCAGCAGCCAAGGCCAAGCATACAGGGGGCGGACTGAAGCTTTCTTT
TRBV6-2/TRBV6-3	many	TRBJ2-1	TRBD2	CASRTKQGLAVYNEQFF	TGTGCCAGCAGGACTAAGCAGGGACTAGCGGTCTACAATGAGCAGTTCTTC
TRBV14	many	TRBJ2-7	.	CASSQDLIGAASLYEQYF	TGTGCCAGCAGCCAAGATCTCATTGGGGCAGCGAGTCTGTACGAGCAGTACTTC
TRBV6-1	many	TRBJ1-2	.	CASSAHGANYGYTF	TGTGCCAGCAGCGCCCATGGGGCAAACTATGGCTACACCTTC
TRBV24-1	many	TRBJ2-2	.	CATSDWMDTGELFF	TGTGCCACCAGTGATTGGATGGACACCGGGGAGCTGTTTTTT
TRBV29-1	.	TRBJ1-1	TRBD1	CSVVPGRGRGPTEAFF	TGCAGCGTTGTGCCGGGGAGGGGGCGCGGACCGACTGAAGCTTTCTTT
TRBV12-3/TRBV12-4	few	TRBJ2-3	TRBD2	CASSPIGLAGAGDTQYF	TGTGCCAGCAGTCCGATCGGACTAGCGGGGGCCGGGGATACGCAGTATTTT
TRBV11-2	many	TRBJ2-5	TRBD1	CASSLTGGYQETQYF	TGTGCCAGCAGCCTGACAGGGGGGTACCAAGAGACCCAGTACTTC
TRBV10-3	many	TRBJ2-2	.	CAISAKTRLGTNTGELFF	TGTGCCATCAGTGCGAAGACGAGGCTAGGTACGAACACCGGGGAGCTGTTTTTT
TRBV30	few	TRBJ1-4	.	CAWRDASEKLFF	TGTGCCTGGAGAGACGCGTCTGAAAAACTGTTTTTT
TRBV24-1	many	TRBJ2-1	.	CATSDSQVGTEQFF	TGTGCCACCAGTGATTCGCAAGTAGGGACAGAGCAGTTCTTC
TRBV20-1	few	TRBJ2-1	.	CSARERGYNEQFF	TGCAGTGCTAGAGAACGGGGCTACAATGAGCAGTTCTTC
TRBV27	many	TRBJ1-5	.	CASSLLGGAQPQHF	TGTGCCAGCAGTTTACTGGGAGGGGCCCAGCCCCAGCATTTT
TRBV25-1	few	TRBJ2-7	.	CASSALGRGEQYF	TGTGCCAGCAGTGCTCTTGGCAGGGGCGAGCAGTACTTC
TRBV7-8	many	TRBJ1-2	.	CASSLRSDYGYTF	TGTGCCAGCAGCTTAAGGTCTGACTATGGCTACACCTTC
TRBV7-9	many	TRBJ1-2	.	CASTIQVDGYTF	TGTGCCAGCACCATACAAGTTGATGGCTACACCTTC
TRBV2	.	TRBJ2-7	.	CASSGLAAGYEQYF	TGTGCCAGCAGTGGGTTAGCGGCGGGGTACGAGCAGTACTTC
TRBV7-9	many	TRBJ2-1	TRBD2	CASSFSRGGNEQFF	TGTGCCAGCAGCTTCAGCCGGGGGGGCAATGAGCAGTTCTTC
TRBV6-2/TRBV6-3	many	TRBJ2-7	.	CASSYSLDYEQYF	TGTGCCAGCAGTTACTCTTTGGACTACGAGCAGTACTTC
TRBV7-2	many	TRBJ2-3	.	CASSFPATDTQYF	TGTGCCAGCAGCTTTCCCGCCACAGATACGCAGTATTTT
TRBV14	few	TRBJ2-7	.	CASSWGPHYEQYF	TGTGCCAGCAGCTGGGGGCCCCACTACGAGCAGTACTTC
TRBV7-2	many	TRBJ2-3	.	CASSGSGADTQYF	TGTGCCAGCAGCGGATCAGGGGCAGATACGCAGTATTTT
TRBV27	many	TRBJ2-6	.	CASKPQGSGANVLTF	TGTGCCAGCAAACCACAGGGATCTGGGGCCAACGTCCTGACTTTC
TRBV20-1	.	TRBJ2-1	TRBD2	CSAGGRGEQFF	TGCAGTGCTGGGGGGAGGGGTGAGCAGTTCTTC
TRBV29-1	.	TRBJ1-1	TRBD1	CSVEDLRRQGSTEAFF	TGCAGCGTTGAAGATCTTCGAAGACAGGGGTCCACTGAAGCTTTCTTT
TRBV29-1	.	TRBJ2-5	.	CSVAGQAQETQYF	TGCAGCGTCGCGGGGCAGGCGCAAGAGACCCAGTACTTC
TRBV20-1	few	TRBJ2-1	TRBD2	CSARVGGGRPTEQFF	TGCAGTGCTAGAGTCGGGGGGGGCCGGCCCACTGAGCAGTTCTTC